This T cell receptor beta chain was captured in a study of T cell responses to AZD1222 COVID-19 vaccine. In the case of this clone: Its target is unknown.

Germline CDR1 reads SGHAT; CDR2 reads FQNNGV. The CDR3 totals 12 residues. The V and J ends lost 1 base and 3 bases respectively, with 4 bases between them. The study, taken as a whole, reports: Nearly half of spike-specific TCRs reportedly target variant regions that are unmutated in the B.1.351 and B.1.1.7 variants. Spike-wide coverage was observed for vaccine-associated CD4 TCRs, with dominant responses at 160-218 and 743-854.

Clones were read by immunoSEQ multiplex PCR, and TCRdb kept only the in-frame ones, dropping some. The sample holds about 150,000 clones; around nine tenths are singletons and the top ten take 3% to 3.5%. This sequence was found in an adult who received the AZD1222 COVID-19 vaccine. The chain is built from TRBV11-2 and TRBJ2-7; D uncertain. The source material was peripheral blood, sampled 28 days after the second AZD1222 dose. The CDR3 is CASSLGHYEQYF. DNA of the CDR3: TGTGCCAGCAGCTTAGGGCACTACGAGCAGTACTTC.